This T cell receptor beta chain was observed in a study of cytotoxic CD8 clonotypes in ibrutinib-treated CLL. A 1 in 200,000 to 1 in 1 million T cell depth was the sequencing target. Produced via immunoSEQ multiplex PCR; TCRdb's table is partial and in-frame only. The sample shows 110,000 to 150,000 clones, about three quarters of them seen only once. The germline V and J ends were trimmed by 5 bases and 6 bases, with 12 bases remaining between them. Germline V gene sequence: CDR1 MNHEY, CDR2 SVGAGI. CDR3 length: 13 amino acids. This clone was found once. As yet, its antigen is unknown. Overall study findings and caveats: Once treatment began, public clonotypes, which were uncommon, contracted or stayed stable.

The specimen comprised PBMCs, sampled after 24 months of ibrutinib treatment. The chain employs TRBV6-5 and TRBJ2-3, with D tentatively TRBD2 (7 bases). This clonotype was obtained from a human donor with chronic lymphocytic leukemia. CDR3 region: CASSRGRGDTQYF. The CDR3 DNA reads TGTGCCAGCAGTCGGGGGAGGGGGGATACGCAGTATTTT.